One sample yielded the 5 T cell receptor beta chains listed below, sequenced in a study of shared clonotypes between healthy human individuals. This table comes from immunoSEQ multiplex PCR, and its TCRdb copy is limited to in-frame clones, with some not included. Of 1.5 million to 1.9 million clones in the sample, approximately 98% were seen once. Sequencing was carried out using naive CD4+ T cells sorted from blood. Subset of the sample: CD45RA+ positively selected. These receptors were collected from a man aged 25 to 45 in good health.

The chain links TRBV10-3 to TRBJ1-5; D perhaps matches TRBD1 (5 bases). Trimming shortened V by 3 bases and J by 3 bases, and 15 bases separated the two germline ends. The CDR3 sequence is 16 residues long. Germline V gene sequence: CDR1 ENHRY, CDR2 SYGVKD. In DNA, the CDR3 is TGTGCCATCAGTGACCCTCGAGGGGCAGTCAATCAGCCCCAGCATTTT. Its translation is CAISDPRGAVNQPQHF.

The chain combines TRBV6-5 with TRBJ2-3, with 12 bases aligning to TRBD2. The V gene's germline CDR1 is MNHEY and CDR2 SVGAGI. The junction had 5 bases not matched to a gene; V was cut back by 8 bases and J by 5 bases. This CDR3 has 14 amino acids. The CDR3 coding sequence is TGTGCCAGCTCTAGCGGGAGGGGAGGAGATACGCAGTATTTT. Its translation is CASSSGRGGDTQYF.

This chain links TRBV5-4 with TRBJ2-1, with 10 bases identical to TRBD2. The CDR3 is 15 residues long. V lost 0 bases and J lost 12; bases outside the gene matches: 9. Germline CDR1 is SGHNT and CDR2 is YYREEE (reference sequence). CDR3 DNA: TGTGCCAGCAGCTTGGAGGCTAGCGGGGGAGTCCCGCAGTTCTTC. Protein product: CASSLEASGGVPQFF.

This chain connects TRBV12-5 to TRBJ2-5; D remains unclear. CDR3 length: 12 residues. Germline CDR1 and CDR2: LGHNT and FRNRAP. V was shortened by 1 base and J by 3 bases, with 3 bases between the two germline ends. The CDR3: CASGLEEETQYF. The CDR3 DNA follows: TGTGCTAGTGGTTTGGAAGAAGAGACCCAGTACTTC.

The chain employs TRBV5-5 and TRBJ1-5; D unresolved. Germline CDR1 SGHKS, CDR2 YYEKEE (reference sequence). V gave up 4 bases and J gave up 0 bases, with 11 bases separating them. This CDR3 is built from 15 residues. In DNA, the CDR3 is TGTGCCAGCAGCCCCGTACCCTATAGCAATCAGCCCCAGCATTTT. Amino acids: CASSPVPYSNQPQHF.